Listed below are T cell receptor beta chains from one sample, sequenced in a study of blood T cell repertoires in COVID-19. The data were produced by immunoSEQ multiplex PCR, yet TCRdb's version contains in-frame clones alone and is incomplete. This table holds roughly 120,000 clones, about 90% found once. Source material: peripheral blood. Receptors were obtained from a woman aged 70-85 years with acute or convalescent COVID-19. Each CDR3 is given with its conserved first and last residue. A D gene is named only where the DNA matches it firmly. Size tells how often a clone was seen (once, few, many) or the class of an expanded clone, and some rows leave it out.

TRBV2	.	.	TRBJ1-5	TGTGCCAGCAGTGATCAGAGCCGGGGACAGCCCCAGCATTTT	CASSDQSRGQPQHF
TRBV5-6	once	.	TRBJ2-1	TGTGCCAGCAGCCCCTCTGGACAGCCCTACAATGAGCAGTTCTTC	CASSPSGQPYNEQFF
TRBV28	.	.	TRBJ2-7	TGTGCCAGCACCATATCAGGGACTGCCACCTACGAGCAGTACTTC	CASTISGTATYEQYF
TRBV4-2	.	.	TRBJ1-6	TGTGCCAGCAGCCAAGACTCGAATTCACCCCTCCACTTT	CASSQDSNSPLHF
TRBV3-1/TRBV3-2	.	.	TRBJ1-5	TGTGCCAGCAGCCAAGGAGGAGGGAACAATCAGCCCCAGCATTTT	CASSQGGGNNQPQHF
TRBV25-1	few	.	TRBJ2-1	TGTGCCAGCAGTGAATTAGTTGAGCAGTTCTTC	CASSELVEQFF
TRBV7-6	.	TRBD1	TRBJ2-2	TGTGCCAGCAGCCCCGGGACAGGTGGCGCGAACACCGGGGAGCTGTTTTTT	CASSPGTGGANTGELFF
TRBV5-1	.	TRBD1	TRBJ2-1	TGCGCCAGCAGCGGGGACAGCTCCTACAATGAGCAGTTCTTC	CASSGDSSYNEQFF
TRBV6-5	.	.	TRBJ2-7	TGTGCCAGCAGTTACTCGTTTCAGGGGAACTACGAGCAGTACTTC	CASSYSFQGNYEQYF
TRBV11-3	.	.	TRBJ2-3	TGTGCCAGCAGCAAAACTGATACGCAGTATTTT	CASSKTDTQYF
TRBV11-3	.	.	TRBJ2-7	TGTGCCAGCAGTCCAGACAGCTACGAGCAGTACTTC	CASSPDSYEQYF
TRBV2	.	TRBD1	TRBJ1-2	TGTGCCAGCAGCCCCGGGACAGCGGAGCGGGGCTACACCTTC	CASSPGTAERGYTF
TRBV18	.	.	TRBJ1-5	TGTGCCAGCTCACCCGATCCCTTGGGCCAGCCCCAGCATTTT	CASSPDPLGQPQHF
TRBV18	.	TRBD1	TRBJ1-2	TGTGCCAGCTCACCTCAGGGACAGCGGGGGGAAGGCTACACCTTC	CASSPQGQRGEGYTF
TRBV10-3	few	.	TRBJ1-5	TGTGCCATCAGTGAGTCCCGCCGAGCTGGTCAGCCCCAGCATTTT	CAISESRRAGQPQHF
TRBV4-2	.	.	TRBJ1-1	TGTGCCAGCAGCCAAGAATCGCGGCGGGGGAACACTGAAGCTTTCTTT	CASSQESRRGNTEAFF
TRBV7-2	.	.	TRBJ2-7	TGTGCCAGCAGCCGGCAGGGAAGAGATGCCTACGAGCAGTACTTC	CASSRQGRDAYEQYF
TRBV2	.	.	TRBJ1-2	TGTGCCAGCAGTGAGAGTGGAGGGCTATATGGCTACACCTTC	CASSESGGLYGYTF
TRBV30	.	.	TRBJ2-7	TGTGCCTGGAGCTTGGCAGCCTACGAGCAGTACTTC	CAWSLAAYEQYF
TRBV4-1	.	.	TRBJ1-3	TGCGCCAGCAGCCAAGATCTTAGCACTGGAAACACCATATATTTT	CASSQDLSTGNTIYF
TRBV19	.	.	TRBJ1-1	TGTGCCAGTAGTAATGACCGGGACTACATGAACACTGAAGCTTTCTTT	CASSNDRDYMNTEAFF
TRBV28	few	TRBD1	TRBJ1-2	TGTGCCAGCAGCCGTAGGGGACAGGGGGCGCGGGGCTACACCTTC	CASSRRGQGARGYTF
TRBV4-1	.	.	TRBJ1-1	TGCGCCAGCAGCCTCAACAGCCACACTGAAGCTTTCTTT	CASSLNSHTEAFF
TRBV4-1	.	.	TRBJ2-2	TGCGCCAGCAGCCAGCCGGGACTTCTAAACACCGGGGAGCTGTTTTTT	CASSQPGLLNTGELFF
TRBV7-2	.	TRBD1	TRBJ2-7	TGTGCCAGCAGCCCCCGACAGGGTACCTACGAGCAGTACTTC	CASSPRQGTYEQYF
TRBV28	.	.	TRBJ2-2	TGTGCCACCCCTTCCCAACAGGGCACGAGCACCGGGGAGCTGTTTTTT	CATPSQQGTSTGELFF
TRBV18	.	.	TRBJ1-4	TGTGCCAGTCAAAGCTACTCAACTAATGAAAAACTGTTTTTT	CASQSYSTNEKLFF
TRBV5-4	.	.	TRBJ2-5	TGTGCCAGCAGCCTTCAGACAGAGGAGACCCAGTACTTC	CASSLQTEETQYF
TRBV5-1	.	TRBD1	TRBJ1-6	TGCGCCAGCAGCTCCCTGGGGACAGGGACGAATTCACCCCTCCACTTT	CASSSLGTGTNSPLHF
TRBV5-6	once	TRBD1	TRBJ1-4	TGTGCCAGCAGCCTATCCACAGGGGTGGAAAAACTGTTTTTT	CASSLSTGVEKLFF
TRBV11-2	.	TRBD1	TRBJ1-1	TGTGCCAGCAGCTCCAGACAGGGTTATAGAACTGAAGCTTTCTTT	CASSSRQGYRTEAFF
TRBV10-2	.	TRBD1	TRBJ1-6	TGCGCCAGCATTCAAGCCCTCGGGACAGAACGTGTCTCCTATAATTCACCCCTCCACTTT	CASIQALGTERVSYNSPLHF
TRBV30	.	.	TRBJ1-6	TGTGCCTGGAGCGGGGGACCGACACCCCTCCACTTT	CAWSGGPTPLHF
TRBV7-2	once	TRBD2	TRBJ2-7	TGTGCCAGCAGTAACAGCGGGGAGAAGCAGTACTTC	CASSNSGEKQYF
TRBV15	.	.	TRBJ1-4	TGTGCCACCAGCCGAGGAGGGCAGGAGGGAGAAAAACTGTTTTTT	CATSRGGQEGEKLFF
TRBV24-1	.	TRBD2	TRBJ2-3	TGTGCCACCAGAGCTAGCGGGACTAGCACAGATACGCAGTATTTT	CATRASGTSTDTQYF
TRBV10-1	.	.	TRBJ2-3	TGCGCCAGCGCTACAGGAAGCACAGATACGCAGTATTTT	CASATGSTDTQYF
TRBV7-3	.	TRBD2	TRBJ2-5	TGTGCCAGCAGCTATCGGGTAGCGGGGCCCCAAGAGACCCAGTACTTC	CASSYRVAGPQETQYF
TRBV12-3/TRBV12-4	.	.	TRBJ2-1	TGTGCCAGCAGTTGGAGAAGTGAGCAGTTCTTC	CASSWRSEQFF
TRBV5-1	once	TRBD1	TRBJ1-1	TGCGCCAGCAGGGAGACAGGGCTCACTGAAGCTTTCTTT	CASRETGLTEAFF
TRBV2	.	TRBD2	TRBJ2-7	TGTGCCAGCAGTGAACTAGCGGAGGTCTACGAGCAGTACTTC	CASSELAEVYEQYF
TRBV2	.	.	TRBJ1-2	TGTGCCAGCAGTGAGACAGGTTATGGCTACACCTTC	CASSETGYGYTF
TRBV2	.	.	TRBJ2-5	TGTGCCACCACGAAAAAGACAGAGCAAGAGACCCAGTACTTC	CATTKKTEQETQYF
TRBV2	.	TRBD1	TRBJ2-1	TGTGCCAGCAGCCTCCGGGACAGACCTGTAGTGCAGTTCTTC	CASSLRDRPVVQFF
TRBV3-1/TRBV3-2	.	TRBD1	TRBJ1-2	TGTGCCAGCAGCCAAGGACAGGGAAACTATGGCTACACCTTC	CASSQGQGNYGYTF
TRBV19	.	TRBD1	TRBJ2-3	TGTGCCAGTAGTACGACAGGGGGCGCCCTCACACACACAGATACGCAGTATTTT	CASSTTGGALTHTDTQYF
TRBV19	.	.	TRBJ2-1	TGTGCCACTCGCGCCCGGGGGGCGCGTTACAATGAGCAGTTCTTC	CATRARGARYNEQFF
TRBV12-3/TRBV12-4	.	TRBD1	TRBJ1-2	TGTGCCAGCAGTTTTACAGGGGCTGGCTACACCTTC	CASSFTGAGYTF
TRBV5-1	.	.	TRBJ2-7	TGCGCCAGCCGAGGCGGACTGGGGATGGGCTCCTACGAGCAGTACTTC	CASRGGLGMGSYEQYF
TRBV3-1/TRBV3-2	.	TRBD1	TRBJ1-2	TGTGCCAGCAGCCATGACAGGGTTTCGATTCGCTACACCTTC	CASSHDRVSIRYTF
TRBV11-2	.	TRBD2	TRBJ2-1	TGTGCCAGCAGCTTAGGTGCTAGCGGGGGGAATGAGCAGTTCTTC	CASSLGASGGNEQFF
TRBV3-1/TRBV3-2	.	.	TRBJ1-2	TGTGCCAGCAGCCAAGATCTCAGGGTTCGTGGCTACACCTTC	CASSQDLRVRGYTF
TRBV10-3	.	.	TRBJ1-2	TGTGCCATCAGTGATATACGAGACAACCTCTATGGCTACACCTTC	CAISDIRDNLYGYTF
TRBV19	once	.	TRBJ1-1	TGTGCCAGTACCCTAAGGGGGTACACTGAAGCTTTCTTT	CASTLRGYTEAFF
TRBV3-1/TRBV3-2	.	TRBD1	TRBJ1-2	TGTGCCAGCAGCCAAGATTCTACCGGGACAGCCTATGGCTACACCTTC	CASSQDSTGTAYGYTF
TRBV20-1	.	.	TRBJ1-2	TGCAGTGCTAGTGGGGGGGGCTATGGCTACACCTTC	CSASGGGYGYTF
TRBV25-1	.	.	TRBJ1-2	TGTGCCAGCAGGGGGCAGGAAGCCACGTATGGCTACACCTTC	CASRGQEATYGYTF
TRBV5-4	.	.	TRBJ1-1	TGTGCCAGCAGTCCCCCCGACAGGACTACTGAAGCTTTCTTT	CASSPPDRTTEAFF
TRBV29-1	.	TRBD2	TRBJ2-3	TGCAGCGTTGAGCTAGCGGCAGATACGCAGTATTTT	CSVELAADTQYF